This T cell receptor (beta chain) was retrieved from a study of blood T cell repertoires in COVID-19. The CDR3 spans 15 residues. CDR1 is SGHRS, CDR2 YFSETQ, per germline. With 0 bases removed from V and 2 bases from J, the gap between germline ends came to 10 bases. The data were produced by immunoSEQ multiplex PCR, yet TCRdb's version contains in-frame clones alone and is incomplete. The sample lists about 12,000 clones; 75% to 90% were seen once. The chain uses TRBV5-1 and TRBJ2-3; a possible D gene is TRBD1 (6 bases). The sample was peripheral blood. The receptor was derived from a human donor in a cohort sampled during active COVID-19. The CDR3 DNA follows: TGCGCCAGCAGCTTGGGACAGGAGTTCACAGATACGCAGTATTTT. Amino acids: CASSLGQEFTDTQYF. The full variable domain, completed using reference TRBV5-1 and TRBJ2-3, is KAGVTQTPRYLIKTRGQQVTLSCSPISGHRSVSWYQQTPGQGLQFLFEYFSETQRNKGNFPGRFSGRQFSNSRSEMNVSTLELGDSALYLCASSLGQEFTDTQYFGPGTRLTVL.